This T cell receptor beta chain is drawn from a study of identical twins (dated by TCRdb to about 2016). Notes on the research overall: To test whether fetal clonotypes persist, the study used deep sequencing on TCR alpha and beta repertoires from monozygotic twins, unrelated adults of various ages, and cord blood. Replicate twin experiments were performed at different times using different library preparation protocols to rule out contamination. General findings and caveats noted by the study authors: Out-of-frame TCR alpha sharing in monozygotic twins was systematically underestimated by recombination models, whereas sharing between unrelated individuals was in agreement with the recombination models. Compared with coincidental sharing between unrelated individuals, out-of-frame TCR alpha sequences shared between twins had an excess of sequences with low generation probability. Zero-insertion analyses could be partly confounded by invariant T cells such as MAIT and iNKT, although diverse VJ usage argued against such confounding for most clonotypes. Abundant cord blood beta clonotypes carried fewer insertions; young adult naive repertoires showed a weaker similar trend, while memory repertoires showed none. Conclusions relied on cross-sectional statistical analysis, since the same donors could not be followed over many years. Excess twin sharing in beta out-of-frame sequences was weaker because fewer shared sequences lowered the signal-to-noise ratio.

The library was built by means of 5' RACE. The run used an Illumina HiSeq 2000. Template switching introduced a universal primer binding site; the final cDNA contained a unique molecular identifier, enabling accurate counting of TCR cDNA molecules. Specific primers in the conserved constant-segment region were used to synthesize first-strand cDNA for the TCR alpha and beta chains. Each cDNA library was double barcoded, with a SMART-Mk sample barcode plus Illumina barcodes, to control for contamination. TruSeq adapter sequences and Illumina sample barcodes were added in two successive PCR steps. The TCR alpha and beta cDNA libraries were sequenced on the Illumina HiSeq platform using custom primers. On the study's bioinformatics: MiGEC processed the raw reads to extract unique molecular identifiers, while MiXCR was used to determine the CDR3 positions. Recombination models were inferred per individual with the repgenHMM and IGoR tools using an EM algorithm. Shared clonotype analysis was performed with the tcR package in R, normalizing sharing by the product of cloneset sizes. Out-of-frame nonproductive sequences were analyzed to study raw recombination free of thymic and clonal selection effects. Clones were called with MiXCR by TCRdb after fastp trimmed the public reads at Q25, and only in-frame beta chains were retained. Here each entry gathers all rows of one CDR3 protein and keeps the most common genes and DNA. The V and J calls shown here were made by TCRdb, not taken from the authors' results. Counted in this sample were around 370,000 distinct CDR3 sequences; roughly 9% of them appeared once. The ten top clones hold roughly 8.7% of the sample.

The germline V gene gives CDR1 as MNHEY and CDR2 as SVGEGT. Trimming costs V 8 bases and J 2 bases, and their ends lie 19 bases apart. The CDR3, from cysteine to phenylalanine, totals 15 residues. Only CDR3 DNA is held: 45 bases, read in frame from base 1. Only healthy Caucasian donors were included. Three unrelated non-twin adults were additionally sequenced: a male aged 18 to 30, a male aged 50 to 59 and a female aged 50 to 59. Miltenyi CD45RO+ enrichment and human naive T-cell isolation kits were used to isolate memory (CD45RO+) and naive T cells from PBMC. Concerning this clonotype: Its specific antigen is unknown. Within one base of it there is no much larger clone, and no base qualities were kept.

The source material was naive T cells sorted from blood. The sample's cell subset or site, from its label and the paper: cells isolated with a human naive T-cell isolation kit. This TCR was sampled from a woman aged 45-59 years in good health. The sequence links TRBV6-2 or TRBV6-3 to TRBJ2-7, with a weak D call of TRBD1 (6 bases match). This receptor has the CDR3 CASAKRGLGAYEQYF. Here is the DNA: TGTGCCAGCGCAAAAAGGGGGTTGGGGGCCTACGAGCAGTACTTC.